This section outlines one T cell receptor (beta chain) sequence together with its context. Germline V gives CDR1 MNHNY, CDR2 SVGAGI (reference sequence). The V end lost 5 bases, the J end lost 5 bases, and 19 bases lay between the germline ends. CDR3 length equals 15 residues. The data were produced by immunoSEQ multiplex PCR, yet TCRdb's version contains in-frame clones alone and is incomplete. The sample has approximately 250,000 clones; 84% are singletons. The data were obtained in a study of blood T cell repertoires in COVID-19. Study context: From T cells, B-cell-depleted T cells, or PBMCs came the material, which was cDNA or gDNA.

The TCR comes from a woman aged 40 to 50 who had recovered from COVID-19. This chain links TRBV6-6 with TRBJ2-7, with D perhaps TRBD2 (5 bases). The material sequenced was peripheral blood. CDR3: CASSPPRDGNHEQYF. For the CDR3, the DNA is TGTGCCAGCAGTCCCCCCCGGGATGGTAACCACGAGCAGTACTTC.